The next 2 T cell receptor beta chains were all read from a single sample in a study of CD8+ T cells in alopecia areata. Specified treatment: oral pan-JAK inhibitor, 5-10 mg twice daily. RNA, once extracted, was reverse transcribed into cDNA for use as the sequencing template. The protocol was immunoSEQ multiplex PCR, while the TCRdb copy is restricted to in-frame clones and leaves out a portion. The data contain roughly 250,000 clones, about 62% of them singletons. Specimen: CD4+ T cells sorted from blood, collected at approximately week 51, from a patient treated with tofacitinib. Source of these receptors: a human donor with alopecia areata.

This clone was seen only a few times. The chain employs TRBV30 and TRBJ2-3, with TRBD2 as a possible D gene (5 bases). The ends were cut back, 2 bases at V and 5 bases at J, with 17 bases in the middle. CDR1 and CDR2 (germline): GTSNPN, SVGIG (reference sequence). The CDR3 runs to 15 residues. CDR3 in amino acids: CAWSPVRSRGDTQYF. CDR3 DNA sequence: TGTGCCTGGAGTCCCGTACGGAGTCGGGGAGATACGCAGTATTTT.

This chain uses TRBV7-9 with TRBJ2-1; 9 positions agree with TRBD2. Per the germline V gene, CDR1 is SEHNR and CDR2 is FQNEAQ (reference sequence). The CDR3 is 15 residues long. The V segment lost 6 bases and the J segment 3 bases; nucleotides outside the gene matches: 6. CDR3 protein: CASRTGTSNYNEQFF. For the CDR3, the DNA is TGTGCCAGCAGAACCGGGACTAGCAACTACAATGAGCAGTTCTTC.